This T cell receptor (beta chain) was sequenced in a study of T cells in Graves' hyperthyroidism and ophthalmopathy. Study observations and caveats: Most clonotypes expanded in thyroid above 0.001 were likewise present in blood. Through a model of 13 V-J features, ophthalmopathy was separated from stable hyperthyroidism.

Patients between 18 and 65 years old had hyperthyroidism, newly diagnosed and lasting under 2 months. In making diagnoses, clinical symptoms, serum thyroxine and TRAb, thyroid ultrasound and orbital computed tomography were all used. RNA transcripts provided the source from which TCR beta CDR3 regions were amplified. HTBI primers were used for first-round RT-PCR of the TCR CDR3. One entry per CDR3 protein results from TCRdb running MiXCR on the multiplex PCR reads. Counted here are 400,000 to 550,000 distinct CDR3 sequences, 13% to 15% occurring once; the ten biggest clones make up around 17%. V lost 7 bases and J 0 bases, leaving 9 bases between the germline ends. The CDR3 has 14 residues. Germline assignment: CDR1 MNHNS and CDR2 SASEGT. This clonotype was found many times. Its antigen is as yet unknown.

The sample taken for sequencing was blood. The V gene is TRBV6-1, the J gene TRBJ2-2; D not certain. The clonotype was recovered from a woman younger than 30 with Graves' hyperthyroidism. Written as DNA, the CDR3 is TGTGCCAGCATTAAACCGTCGAACACCGGGGAGCTGTTTTTT. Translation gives CASIKPSNTGELFF.